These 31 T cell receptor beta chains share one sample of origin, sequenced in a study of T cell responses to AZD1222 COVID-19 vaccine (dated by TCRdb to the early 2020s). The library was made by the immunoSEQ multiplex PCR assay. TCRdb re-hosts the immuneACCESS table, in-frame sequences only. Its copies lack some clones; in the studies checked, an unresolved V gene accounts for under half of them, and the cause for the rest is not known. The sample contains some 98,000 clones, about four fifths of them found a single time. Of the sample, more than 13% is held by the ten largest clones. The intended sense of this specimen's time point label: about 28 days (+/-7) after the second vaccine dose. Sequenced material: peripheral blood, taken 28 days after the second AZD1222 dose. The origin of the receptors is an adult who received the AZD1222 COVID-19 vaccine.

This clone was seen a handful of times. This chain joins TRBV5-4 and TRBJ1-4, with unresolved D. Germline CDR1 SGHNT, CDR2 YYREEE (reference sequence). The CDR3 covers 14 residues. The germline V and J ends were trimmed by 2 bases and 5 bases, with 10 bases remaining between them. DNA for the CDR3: TGTGCCAGCAGCTTTGAGGCAAGAAATGAAAAACTGTTTTTT. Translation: CASSFEARNEKLFF.

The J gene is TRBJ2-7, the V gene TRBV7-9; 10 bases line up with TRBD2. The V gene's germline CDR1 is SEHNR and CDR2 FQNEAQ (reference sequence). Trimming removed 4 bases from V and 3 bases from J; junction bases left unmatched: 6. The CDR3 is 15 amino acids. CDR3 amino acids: CASSSLLAGRYEQYF. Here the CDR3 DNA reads TGTGCCAGCAGCTCGCTACTAGCGGGGCGCTACGAGCAGTACTTC.

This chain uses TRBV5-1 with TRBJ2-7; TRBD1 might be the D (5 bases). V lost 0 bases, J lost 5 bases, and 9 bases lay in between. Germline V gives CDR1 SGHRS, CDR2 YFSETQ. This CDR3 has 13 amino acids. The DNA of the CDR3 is TGCGCCAGCAGCTTGGGGGGCCGGGACGAGCAGTACTTC. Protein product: CASSLGGRDEQYF.

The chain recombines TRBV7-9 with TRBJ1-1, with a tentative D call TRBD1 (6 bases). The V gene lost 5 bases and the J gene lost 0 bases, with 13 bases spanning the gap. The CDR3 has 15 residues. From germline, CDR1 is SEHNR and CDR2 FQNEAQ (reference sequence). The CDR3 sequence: CASSPRDILNTEAFF. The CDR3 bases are TGTGCCAGCAGCCCGCGGGACATATTGAACACTGAAGCTTTCTTT.

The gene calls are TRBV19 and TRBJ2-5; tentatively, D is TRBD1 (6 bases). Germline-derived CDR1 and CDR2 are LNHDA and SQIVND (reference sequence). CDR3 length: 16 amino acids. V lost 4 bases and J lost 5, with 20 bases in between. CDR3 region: CASSTSLGAPWETQYF. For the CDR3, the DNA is TGTGCCAGTAGTACCTCGTTGGGGGCGCCCTGGGAGACCCAGTACTTC.

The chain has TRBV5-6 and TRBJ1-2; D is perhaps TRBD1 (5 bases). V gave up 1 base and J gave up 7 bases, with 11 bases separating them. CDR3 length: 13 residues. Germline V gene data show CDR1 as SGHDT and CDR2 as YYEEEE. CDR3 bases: TGTGCCAGCAGCTTGTACCTACAGGCTGGCTACACCTTC. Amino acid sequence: CASSLYLQAGYTF.

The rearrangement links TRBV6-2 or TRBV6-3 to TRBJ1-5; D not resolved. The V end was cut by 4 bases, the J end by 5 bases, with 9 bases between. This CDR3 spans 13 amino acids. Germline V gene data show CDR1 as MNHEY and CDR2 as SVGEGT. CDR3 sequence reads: CASSSASYQPQHF. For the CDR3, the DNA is TGTGCCAGCAGTTCCGCCAGCTATCAGCCCCAGCATTTT.

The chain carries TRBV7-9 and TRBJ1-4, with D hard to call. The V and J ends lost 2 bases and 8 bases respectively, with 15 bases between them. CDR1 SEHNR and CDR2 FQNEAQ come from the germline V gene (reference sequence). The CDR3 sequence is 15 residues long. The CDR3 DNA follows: TGTGCCAGCAGCTTATTTGCGGGCGAAGGCGAAAAACTGTTTTTT. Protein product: CASSLFAGEGEKLFF.

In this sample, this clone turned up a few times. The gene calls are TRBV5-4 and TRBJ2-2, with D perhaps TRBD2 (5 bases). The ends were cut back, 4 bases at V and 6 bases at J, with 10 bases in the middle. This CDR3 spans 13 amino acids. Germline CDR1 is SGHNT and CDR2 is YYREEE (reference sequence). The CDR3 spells CASSGGLPGELFF. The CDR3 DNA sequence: TGTGCCAGCAGCGGCGGGCTACCCGGGGAGCTGTTTTTT. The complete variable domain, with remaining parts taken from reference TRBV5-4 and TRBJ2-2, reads ETGVTQSPTHLIKTRGQQVTLRCSSQSGHNTVSWYQQALGQGPQFIFQYYREEENGRGNFPPRFSGLQFPNYSSELNVNALELDDSALYLCASSGGLPGELFFGEGSRLTVL.

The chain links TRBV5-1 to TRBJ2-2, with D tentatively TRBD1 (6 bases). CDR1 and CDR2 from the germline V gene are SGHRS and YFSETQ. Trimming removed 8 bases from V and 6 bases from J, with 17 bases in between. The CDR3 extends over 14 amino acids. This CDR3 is CASDTGFEAGELFF. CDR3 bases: TGCGCCAGTGATACAGGGTTTGAGGCCGGGGAGCTGTTTTTT.

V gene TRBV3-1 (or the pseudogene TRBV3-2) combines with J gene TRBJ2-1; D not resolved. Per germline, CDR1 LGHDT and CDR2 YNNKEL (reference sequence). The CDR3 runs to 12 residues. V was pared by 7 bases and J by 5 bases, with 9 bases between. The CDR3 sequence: CASIGAHNEQFF. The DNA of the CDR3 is TGTGCCAGCATCGGAGCCCACAATGAGCAGTTCTTC.

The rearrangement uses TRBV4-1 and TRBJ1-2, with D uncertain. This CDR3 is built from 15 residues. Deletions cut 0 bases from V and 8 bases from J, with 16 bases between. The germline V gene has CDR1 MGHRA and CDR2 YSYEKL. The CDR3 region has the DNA TGCGCCAGCAGCCAAGACTGGACGGAGCAAAGGGGCTACACCTTC. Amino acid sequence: CASSQDWTEQRGYTF.

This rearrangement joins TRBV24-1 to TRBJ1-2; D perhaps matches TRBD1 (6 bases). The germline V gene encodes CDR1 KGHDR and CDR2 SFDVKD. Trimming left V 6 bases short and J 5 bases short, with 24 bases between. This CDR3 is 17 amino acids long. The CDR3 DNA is TGTGCCACCAGTTCCCTTGGACAGCTGATCATAGGATATGGCTACACCTTC. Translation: CATSSLGQLIIGYGYTF.

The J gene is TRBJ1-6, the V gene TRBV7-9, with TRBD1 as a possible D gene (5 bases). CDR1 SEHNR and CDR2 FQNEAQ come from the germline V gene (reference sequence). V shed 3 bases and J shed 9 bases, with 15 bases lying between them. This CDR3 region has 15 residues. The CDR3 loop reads CASSFLSPGSSPLHF. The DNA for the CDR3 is TGTGCCAGCAGCTTCTTGTCACCAGGGAGTTCACCCCTCCACTTT.

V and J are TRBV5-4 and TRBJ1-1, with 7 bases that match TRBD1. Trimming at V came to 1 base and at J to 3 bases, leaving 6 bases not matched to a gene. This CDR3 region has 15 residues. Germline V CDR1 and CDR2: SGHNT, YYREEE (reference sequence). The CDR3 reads CASSLQTGVYTEAFF. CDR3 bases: TGTGCCAGCAGCTTGCAAACAGGGGTGTACACTGAAGCTTTCTTT.

CDR3 region: CASSLYLAGDNEQFF. In nucleotides, the CDR3 is TGTGCCAGCAGCTTATATCTAGCGGGAGACAATGAGCAGTTCTTC. The chain carries TRBV7-2 and TRBJ2-1; 10 bases line up with TRBD2. Trimming removed 2 bases from V and 5 bases from J; junction bases left unmatched: 3. Germline V gene data show CDR1 as SGHTA and CDR2 as FQGNSA. The CDR3 is 15 residues long.

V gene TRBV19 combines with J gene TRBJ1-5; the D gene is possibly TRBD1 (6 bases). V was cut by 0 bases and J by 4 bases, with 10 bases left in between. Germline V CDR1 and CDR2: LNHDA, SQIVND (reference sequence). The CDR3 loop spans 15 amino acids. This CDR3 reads CASSIETGLNQPQHF. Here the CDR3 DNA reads TGTGCCAGTAGTATAGAGACAGGACTAAATCAGCCCCAGCATTTT. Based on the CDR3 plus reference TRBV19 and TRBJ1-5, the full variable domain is DGGITQSPKYLFRKEGQNVTLSCEQNLNHDAMYWYRQDPGQGLRLIYYSQIVNDFQKGDIAEGYSVSREKKESFPLTVTSAQKNPTAFYLCASSIETGLNQPQHFGDGTRLSIL.

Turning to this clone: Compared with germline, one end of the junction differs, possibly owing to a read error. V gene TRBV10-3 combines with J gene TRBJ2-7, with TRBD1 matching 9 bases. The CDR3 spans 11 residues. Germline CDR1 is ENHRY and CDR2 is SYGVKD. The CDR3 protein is CATGTGLVVDF. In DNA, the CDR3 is TGTGCCACAGGGACAGGGCTCGTCGTGGACTTC.

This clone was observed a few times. CDR3 sequence reads: CASSYRDNTDTQYF. The CDR3 DNA reads as TGTGCCAGCTCGTACAGGGACAACACAGATACGCAGTATTTT. The chain recombines TRBV18 with TRBJ2-3; D might be TRBD1 (6 bases). Trimming removed 6 bases from V and 2 bases from J, with 12 bases in between. From germline, CDR1 is KGHSH and CDR2 LQKENI. The CDR3 has 14 amino acids.

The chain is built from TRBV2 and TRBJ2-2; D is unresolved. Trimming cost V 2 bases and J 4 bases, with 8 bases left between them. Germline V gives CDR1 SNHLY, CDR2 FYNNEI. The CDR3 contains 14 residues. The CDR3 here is CASSEFRSTGELFF. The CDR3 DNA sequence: TGTGCCAGCAGTGAATTTCGCAGCACCGGGGAGCTGTTTTTT.

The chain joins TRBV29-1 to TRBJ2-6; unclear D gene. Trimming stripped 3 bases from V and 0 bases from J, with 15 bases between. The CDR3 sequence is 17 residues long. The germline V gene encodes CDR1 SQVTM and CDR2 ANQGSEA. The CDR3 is CSVDVGQTHSGANVLTF. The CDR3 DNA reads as TGCAGCGTTGACGTAGGCCAGACACACTCTGGGGCCAACGTCCTGACTTTC.

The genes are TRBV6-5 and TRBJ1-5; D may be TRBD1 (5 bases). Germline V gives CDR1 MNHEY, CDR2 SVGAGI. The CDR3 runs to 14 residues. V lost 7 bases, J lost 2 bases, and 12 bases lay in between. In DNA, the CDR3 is TGTGCCAGCAAAGACGGGGACGGCAATCAGCCCCAGCATTTT. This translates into CASKDGDGNQPQHF.

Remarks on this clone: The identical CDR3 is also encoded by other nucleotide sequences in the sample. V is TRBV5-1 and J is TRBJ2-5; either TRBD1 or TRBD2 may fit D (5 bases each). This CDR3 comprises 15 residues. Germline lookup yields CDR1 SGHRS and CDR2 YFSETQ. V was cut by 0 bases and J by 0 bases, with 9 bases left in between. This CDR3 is CASSLGGGDQETQYF. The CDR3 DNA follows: TGCGCCAGCAGCTTGGGTGGGGGAGACCAAGAGACCCAGTACTTC.

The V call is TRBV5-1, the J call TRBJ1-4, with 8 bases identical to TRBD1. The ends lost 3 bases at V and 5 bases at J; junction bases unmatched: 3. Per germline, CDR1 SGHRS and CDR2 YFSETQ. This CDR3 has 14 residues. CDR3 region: CASSSGQGNEKLFF. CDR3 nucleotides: TGCGCCAGCAGCTCCGGACAGGGCAATGAAAAACTGTTTTTT. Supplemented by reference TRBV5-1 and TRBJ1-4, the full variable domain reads KAGVTQTPRYLIKTRGQQVTLSCSPISGHRSVSWYQQTPGQGLQFLFEYFSETQRNKGNFPGRFSGRQFSNSRSEMNVSTLELGDSALYLCASSSGQGNEKLFFGSGTQLSVL.

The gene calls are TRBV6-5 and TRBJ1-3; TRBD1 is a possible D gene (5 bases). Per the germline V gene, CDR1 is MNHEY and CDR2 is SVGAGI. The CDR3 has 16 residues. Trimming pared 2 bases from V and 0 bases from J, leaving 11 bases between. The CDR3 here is CASSYELGVSGNTIYF. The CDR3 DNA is TGTGCCAGCAGTTACGAGTTAGGGGTCTCTGGAAACACCATATATTTT.

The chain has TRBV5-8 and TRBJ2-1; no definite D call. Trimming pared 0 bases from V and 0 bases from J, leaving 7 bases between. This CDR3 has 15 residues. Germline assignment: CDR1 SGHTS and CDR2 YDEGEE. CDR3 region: CASSLEGLSYNEQFF. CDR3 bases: TGTGCCAGCAGCTTGGAAGGTCTCTCCTACAATGAGCAGTTCTTC.

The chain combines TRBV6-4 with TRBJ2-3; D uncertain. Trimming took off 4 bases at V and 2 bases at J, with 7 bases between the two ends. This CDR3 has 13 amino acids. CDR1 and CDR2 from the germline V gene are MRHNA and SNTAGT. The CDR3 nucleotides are TGTGCCAGCAGTGTGGGGAACACAGATACGCAGTATTTT. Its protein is CASSVGNTDTQYF.

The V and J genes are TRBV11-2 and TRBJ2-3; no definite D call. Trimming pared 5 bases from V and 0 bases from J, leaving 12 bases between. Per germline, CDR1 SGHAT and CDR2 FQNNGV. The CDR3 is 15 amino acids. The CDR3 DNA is TGTGCCAGCAGCCCGCCCGTCGGAAGCACAGATACGCAGTATTTT. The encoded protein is CASSPPVGSTDTQYF.

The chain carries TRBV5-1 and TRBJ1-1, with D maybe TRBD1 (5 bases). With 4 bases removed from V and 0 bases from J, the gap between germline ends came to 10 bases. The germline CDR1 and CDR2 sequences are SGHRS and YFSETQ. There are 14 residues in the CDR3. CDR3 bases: TGCGCCAGCAGCGGGACGGATGTGAACACTGAAGCTTTCTTT. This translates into CASSGTDVNTEAFF.

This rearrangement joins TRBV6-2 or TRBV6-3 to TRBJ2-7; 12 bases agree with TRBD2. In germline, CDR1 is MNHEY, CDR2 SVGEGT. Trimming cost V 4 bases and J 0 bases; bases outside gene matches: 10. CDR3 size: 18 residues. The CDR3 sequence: CASSSPGTSGLSSYEQYF. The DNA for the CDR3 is TGTGCCAGCAGTTCGCCCGGGACTAGCGGGCTGAGCTCCTACGAGCAGTACTTC.

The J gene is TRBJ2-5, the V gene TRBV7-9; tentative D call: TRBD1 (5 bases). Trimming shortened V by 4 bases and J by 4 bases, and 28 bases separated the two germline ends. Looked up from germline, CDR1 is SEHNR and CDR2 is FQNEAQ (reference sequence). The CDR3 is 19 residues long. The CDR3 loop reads CASSSESEQGWGRLETQYF. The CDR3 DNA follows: TGTGCCAGCAGCTCTGAGTCAGAACAAGGGTGGGGCAGATTAGAGACCCAGTACTTC.